This entry lists 18 T cell receptor beta chains sequenced from one sample in a study of CD8 T cells in ankylosing spondylitis (dated by TCRdb to about 2017). The library was obtained by 5' RACE. Instrument on record: Illumina HiSeq 2500. The raw public reads went through TCRdb reprocessing: fastp at Q25, MiXCR clone calling, in-frame beta chains kept. Here each entry gathers all rows of one CDR3 protein and keeps the most common genes and DNA. This sample comprises about 270,000 distinct CDR3 sequences, 30% to 35% of them detected only once. The ten largest clones take up 4% to 5.5% of the sample. The sample comprised blood, either unsorted or a sorted T cell fraction (not recorded which). All receptors derive from a male donor with ankylosing spondylitis or in good health (not recorded which).

The rearrangement links TRBV7-2 to TRBJ2-3; no clear D. CDR1 and CDR2 (germline): SGHTA, FQGNSA. The CDR3 is 13 amino acids. The V end lost 3 bases, the J end lost 2 bases, and 6 bases lay between the germline ends. The CDR3 loop is CASSFPNTDTQYF. For the CDR3, the DNA is TGTGCCAGCAGCTTCCCCAACACAGATACGCAGTATTTT. The full variable domain, its missing parts supplied by reference TRBV7-2 and TRBJ2-3, is GAGVSQSPSNKVTEKGKDVELRCDPISGHTALYWYRQSLGQGLEFLIYFQGNSAPDKSGLPSDRFSAERTGGSVSTLTIQRTQQEDSAVYLCASSFPNTDTQYFGPGTRLTVL.

The CDR3 region has the DNA TGTGCCAGTAGTATTGTTTATAATTCACCCCTCCACTTT. It yields the protein CASSIVYNSPLHF. The genes are TRBV19 and TRBJ1-6; D remains unclear. Germline values: CDR1 LNHDA, CDR2 SQIVND (reference sequence). The CDR3 length is 13 residues. The V and J ends lost 3 bases and 4 bases respectively, with 4 bases between them.

V gene TRBV11-2 combines with J gene TRBJ2-5, with D possibly matching TRBD1 (6 bases). Germline V gene data show CDR1 as SGHAT and CDR2 as FQNNGV. The CDR3 loop spans 13 amino acids. Trimming took 6 bases from V and 5 from J, leaving 13 bases between them. CDR3 coding DNA: TGTGCCAGCAGTCCTGACAGGACCGAGACCCAGTACTTC. Its protein product is CASSPDRTETQYF.

This sequence joins TRBV15 and TRBJ1-2; no clear D. The CDR3 spans 13 residues. Looked up from germline, CDR1 is LNHNV and CDR2 is YYDKDF (reference sequence). V was trimmed by 5 bases and J by 0 bases, leaving 7 bases between them. CDR3 DNA: TGTGCCACCAGCTTAATGCCTAACTATGGCTACACCTTC. This gives the protein CATSLMPNYGYTF. The complete variable domain, with remaining parts taken from reference TRBV15 and TRBJ1-2, reads DAMVIQNPRYQVTQFGKPVTLSCSQTLNHNVMYWYQQKSSQAPKLLFHYYDKDFNNEADTPDNFQSRRPNTSFCFLDIRSPGLGDTAMYLCATSLMPNYGYTFGSGTRLTVV.

The chain has TRBV4-2 and TRBJ1-5; D call uncertain. Germline V gene data show CDR1 as LGHNA and CDR2 as YNFKEQ. The CDR3 totals 14 residues. Between the trimmed V and J ends, which lost 0 bases and 4 bases, there was a span of 7 bases. Here the CDR3 reads CASSQELGNQPQHF. DNA for the CDR3: TGTGCCAGCAGCCAAGAACTCGGTAATCAGCCCCAGCATTTT.

The chain joins TRBV5-1 to TRBJ2-7, with 9 bases identical to TRBD1. Trimming at V came to 0 bases and at J to 2 bases, leaving 3 bases not matched to a gene. This CDR3 has 15 residues. Germline V CDR1 and CDR2: SGHRS, YFSETQ. The DNA for the CDR3 is TGCGCCAGCAGCTTGGGGACAGGGGCCGCCTACGAGCAGTACTTC. Amino acid sequence: CASSLGTGAAYEQYF. The variable domain in full, completed from reference TRBV5-1 and TRBJ2-7, reads KAGVTQTPRYLIKTRGQQVTLSCSPISGHRSVSWYQQTPGQGLQFLFEYFSETQRNKGNFPGRFSGRQFSNSRSEMNVSTLELGDSALYLCASSLGTGAAYEQYFGPGTRLTVT.

Points on this clonotype: The junction does not match germline at one end; this may be a read error. This chain joins TRBV20-1 and TRBJ2-7; 7 positions agree with TRBD1. CDR1 is DFQATT and CDR2 is SNEGSKA in the germline V gene (reference sequence). The CDR3 covers 11 residues. The CDR3 sequence is CSARVGQGDQF. The CDR3 DNA is TGCAGTGCTAGAGTAGGGCAGGGGGATCAGTTC.

The chain joins TRBV12-3 or TRBV12-4 to TRBJ2-3; D perhaps matches TRBD1 (6 bases). Trimming left V 9 bases short and J 5 bases short, with 15 bases between. The CDR3 spans 13 residues. CDR3 sequence: CASADSSGDTQYF. CDR3 nucleotides: TGTGCCAGTGCGGACAGTTCAGGAGATACGCAGTATTTT.

This chain connects TRBV5-4 to TRBJ2-4; D is perhaps TRBD1 (5 bases). The V and J ends lost 4 bases and 5 bases respectively, with 16 bases between them. The CDR3 consists of 15 residues. Per the germline V gene, CDR1 is SGHNT and CDR2 is YYREEE (reference sequence). The CDR3, as DNA: TGTGCCAGCAGCCCTAGTGTGACAGTACAAAACATTCAGTACTTC. Its protein product is CASSPSVTVQNIQYF.

This clonotype has only a few counts. The rearrangement joins TRBV29-1 to TRBJ2-2, with TRBD1 identical over 8 bases. The V and J ends lost 6 bases and 0 bases, in that order; junction bases with no gene match: 15. CDR3 length equals 18 residues. CDR1 SQVTM and CDR2 ANQGSEA come from the germline V gene. The CDR3 here is CSVSGQGWNRPNTGELFF. The CDR3 DNA follows: TGCAGCGTCTCCGGACAGGGATGGAATAGACCGAACACCGGGGAGCTGTTTTTT.

This clonotype was counted between two and nine times. The chain uses TRBV7-2 and TRBJ2-3, with a possible D match to TRBD2 (6 bases). Germline V gives CDR1 SGHTA, CDR2 FQGNSA. Trimming took off 5 bases at V and 6 bases at J, with 12 bases between the two ends. The CDR3 is made up of 13 amino acids. The CDR3 coding sequence is TGTGCCAGCAGCCGAGGCCGGGGGGATACGCAGTATTTT. Its translation: CASSRGRGDTQYF. Variable domain in full (rest from reference TRBV7-2 and TRBJ2-3): GAGVSQSPSNKVTEKGKDVELRCDPISGHTALYWYRQSLGQGLEFLIYFQGNSAPDKSGLPSDRFSAERTGGSVSTLTIQRTQQEDSAVYLCASSRGRGDTQYFGPGTRLTVL.

This clonotype was seen many times. The chain employs TRBV29-1 and TRBJ2-1; no firm D call. The germline gives CDR1 SQVTM, CDR2 ANQGSEA. The CDR3 is 13 residues long. Trimming cost V 3 bases and J 9 bases, with 15 bases left between them. In DNA form, the CDR3 reads TGCAGCGTTGATACAAAGGTGGCGGCTGAGCAGTTCTTC. It codes for CSVDTKVAAEQFF.

This clonotype was recorded a few times. The J gene is TRBJ2-7, the V gene TRBV6-1, with 11 nucleotides matching TRBD1. The junction had 7 bases not matched to a gene; V was cut back by 6 bases and J by 6 bases. CDR3 length: 14 residues. The V gene's germline CDR1 is MNHNS and CDR2 SASEGT. In DNA, the CDR3 is TGTGCCAGCAGCCCAGGACAGGGGGCAGGCGAGCAGTACTTC. Translating it yields CASSPGQGAGEQYF.

V is TRBV7-2 and J is TRBJ2-5; D remains unclear. Germline V gene sequence: CDR1 SGHTA, CDR2 FQGNSA. The V end lost 2 bases, the J end lost 2 bases, and 12 bases lay between the germline ends. The CDR3 is 15 residues long. The CDR3 spells CASSLQPGDQETQYF. The CDR3 nucleotides are TGTGCCAGCAGCTTACAGCCCGGCGATCAAGAGACCCAGTACTTC.

The rearrangement links TRBV6-1 to TRBJ1-5; possibly TRBD1 for D (5 bases). There are 16 residues in the CDR3. Germline-derived CDR1 and CDR2 are MNHNS and SASEGT. The V end lost 6 bases, the J end lost 4 bases, and 19 bases lay between the germline ends. The DNA for the CDR3 is TGTGCCAGCAGCCGCACCGGGACCCTGACTAATCAGCCCCAGCATTTT. Amino acid sequence: CASSRTGTLTNQPQHF.

This clonotype turned up a few times. The V call is TRBV29-1, the J call TRBJ2-2; D remains unclear. The germline V and J ends were trimmed by 4 bases and 0 bases, with 15 bases remaining between them. CDR3 length: 16 amino acids. CDR1 SQVTM and CDR2 ANQGSEA come from the germline V gene. CDR3 DNA sequence: TGCAGCGTTGGATCTTGGGGAATTACGAACACCGGGGAGCTGTTTTTT. Its protein is CSVGSWGITNTGELFF.

V is TRBV29-1 and J is TRBJ2-3, with D perhaps TRBD1 (6 bases). V was shortened by 6 bases and J by 1 base, with 11 bases between the two germline ends. Germline-derived CDR1 and CDR2 are SQVTM and ANQGSEA. There are 13 residues in the CDR3. Here the CDR3 reads CSVHPGGTDTQYF. The CDR3 nucleotides are TGCAGCGTACACCCAGGGGGCACAGATACGCAGTATTTT.

This clonotype appeared a few times. The chain recombines TRBV6-1 with TRBJ2-1, with 7 bases fitting TRBD1. In germline, CDR1 is MNHNS, CDR2 SASEGT. The J segment lost 4 bases and the V segment lost 1 base, leaving 4 bases of the junction unmatched. The CDR3 consists of 15 residues. CDR3 sequence (DNA): TGTGCCAGCAGTGAAGAGGCAGGGGGATACAATGAGCAGTTCTTC. This encodes CASSEEAGGYNEQFF.